These 13 T cell receptor beta chains originate from one sample sequenced in a study of blood T cell repertoires in COVID-19. Some clones are missing from TCRdb's copy, which holds only in-frame ones; the method was immunoSEQ multiplex PCR. This table has around 220,000 clones, about 85% appearing once. The sequencing sample was made of peripheral blood. These receptors were taken from a man aged 30-40 years with active or convalescent COVID-19.

A few counts support this clone. The chain is built from TRBV7-2 and TRBJ1-5; TRBD1 might be the D (5 bases). Trimming left V 5 bases short and J 1 base short, with 18 bases between. There are 17 residues in the CDR3. Germline V gene lookup returns CDR1 SGHTA and CDR2 FQGNSA. CDR3 coding DNA: TGTGCCAGCAGCCAGGGACTGGCTCTGGTGAGCAATCAGCCCCAGCATTTT. It codes for CASSQGLALVSNQPQHF.

This clone was recorded only once. The J gene is TRBJ1-6, the V gene TRBV6-5, with 7 positions matching TRBD1. CDR1 and CDR2 (germline): MNHEY, SVGAGI. This CDR3 comprises 15 residues. J was trimmed by 7 bases and V by 2 bases; bases with no gene match: 5. CDR3 nucleotide sequence: TGTGCCAGCAGTTACGGGCAGGGGGGCAATTCACCCCTCCACTTT. It yields the protein CASSYGQGGNSPLHF.

This chain links TRBV30 with TRBJ1-2, with a tentative D call TRBD1 (5 bases). The length of the CDR3 is 14 residues. Trimming removed 0 bases from V and 9 bases from J, with 17 bases in between. Germline values: CDR1 GTSNPN, CDR2 SVGIG (reference sequence). The CDR3 loop reads CAWSVSRPQGSYTF. The CDR3 bases are TGTGCCTGGAGTGTAAGCCGACCTCAGGGCAGCTACACCTTC.

The CDR3 coding sequence is TGTGCCAGCAGCTCCGGGACTAGCGGGAGTTGGGCAGATACGCAGTATTTT. Translation: CASSSGTSGSWADTQYF. The chain employs TRBV7-9 and TRBJ2-3; 14 bases align to TRBD2. The CDR3 spans 17 residues. CDR1 is SEHNR and CDR2 is FQNEAQ in the germline V gene (reference sequence). V shed 4 bases and J 4 bases; nucleotides not matched to a gene: 7.

V usage is TRBV6-5 and J usage is TRBJ2-1; 7 bases map to TRBD1. The CDR3 is 15 amino acids. CDR1 is MNHEY, CDR2 SVGAGI, per germline. The trim removed 7 bases at V and 1 base at J, leaving 7 bases unmatched. The CDR3 DNA is TGTGCCAGCACTAAGAGGGACAGTTCCTACAATGAGCAGTTCTTC. Its protein product is CASTKRDSSYNEQFF.

V is TRBV19 and J is TRBJ1-5; unclear D gene. CDR1 and CDR2 from the germline V gene are LNHDA and SQIVND (reference sequence). With 4 bases removed from V and 4 bases from J, the gap between germline ends came to 14 bases. This CDR3 is 15 amino acids long. The CDR3 sequence is CASSTDRFGNQPQHF. CDR3 DNA sequence: TGTGCCAGTAGTACAGACCGATTCGGGAATCAGCCCCAGCATTTT. The full variable domain, completed using reference TRBV19 and TRBJ1-5, is DGGITQSPKYLFRKEGQNVTLSCEQNLNHDAMYWYRQDPGQGLRLIYYSQIVNDFQKGDIAEGYSVSREKKESFPLTVTSAQKNPTAFYLCASSTDRFGNQPQHFGDGTRLSIL.

V is TRBV5-1 and J is TRBJ1-3; maybe TRBD1 (6 bases). CDR3 length: 14 amino acids. V shed 4 bases and J shed 2 bases, with 10 bases lying between them. Germline V gene data show CDR1 as SGHRS and CDR2 as YFSETQ. Here the CDR3 reads CASSQQGTGNTIYF. In nucleotides, the CDR3 is TGCGCCAGCAGCCAACAGGGTACTGGAAACACCATATATTTT.

V usage is TRBV11-2 and J usage is TRBJ2-7; 7 bases line up with TRBD1. The germline gives CDR1 SGHAT, CDR2 FQNNGV. V trimming: 0 bases; J trimming: 3 bases; junction bases outside the gene matches: 2. CDR3 length: 14 residues. The CDR3 sequence is CASSLDPGGYEQYF. The CDR3, as DNA: TGTGCCAGCAGCTTAGATCCAGGGGGCTACGAGCAGTACTTC.

V and J are TRBV2 and TRBJ2-3; 8 bases agree with TRBD2. The germline V gene has CDR1 SNHLY and CDR2 FYNNEI. J was trimmed by 4 bases and V by 7 bases; bases with no gene match: 4. CDR3 length: 13 residues. The CDR3 is CASMSGGPDTQYF. The CDR3 nucleotides are TGTGCCAGCATGAGCGGGGGCCCAGATACGCAGTATTTT.

The V call is TRBV5-4, the J call TRBJ2-3, with D possibly TRBD1 on 6 matching bases. Trimming shortened V by 3 bases and J by 0 bases, and 14 bases separated the two germline ends. The CDR3 spans 16 residues. Germline V CDR1 and CDR2: SGHNT, YYREEE (reference sequence). The CDR3 protein is CASSSNRVGSTDTQYF. CDR3 in DNA: TGTGCCAGCAGCTCAAACAGGGTAGGGAGCACAGATACGCAGTATTTT. Looking up the rest from reference TRBV5-4 and TRBJ2-3 gives the full variable domain: ETGVTQSPTHLIKTRGQQVTLRCSSQSGHNTVSWYQQALGQGPQFIFQYYREEENGRGNFPPRFSGLQFPNYSSELNVNALELDDSALYLCASSSNRVGSTDTQYFGPGTRLTVL.

This rearrangement joins TRBV12-3 or TRBV12-4 to TRBJ1-5, with D perhaps matching TRBD1 (6 bases). This CDR3 contains 13 residues. The ends were cut back, 3 bases at V and 6 bases at J, with 9 bases in the middle. CDR3 loop: CASSLQQGQPQHF. The CDR3 bases are TGTGCCAGCAGTTTGCAACAGGGTCAGCCCCAGCATTTT.

This chain's CDR3 is CASSSTGKDTQYF. For the CDR3, the DNA is TGTGCCAGCAGCTCGACAGGGAAGGATACGCAGTATTTT. The rearrangement joins TRBV7-9 to TRBJ2-3; 7 bases map to TRBD1. Germline trimming cut 4 bases from V and 6 bases from J; bases unmatched to any gene: 4. Germline CDR1 is SEHNR and CDR2 is FQNEAQ (reference sequence). This CDR3 region has 13 residues.

The V call is TRBV30, the J call TRBJ1-3; TRBD1 is a possible D gene (5 bases). Trimming took 0 bases from V and 3 from J, leaving 12 bases between them. The CDR3 spans 15 residues. The germline V gene encodes CDR1 GTSNPN and CDR2 SVGIG (reference sequence). The CDR3 nucleotides read TGTGCCTGGAGTGTACGACGAGACAGTGGAAACACCATATATTTT. It codes for CAWSVRRDSGNTIYF. Complete variable domain (other parts from reference TRBV30 and TRBJ1-3): SQTIHQWPATLVQPVGSPLSLECTVEGTSNPNLYWYRQAAGRGLQLLFYSVGIGQISSEVPQNLSASRPQDRQFILSSKKLLLSDSGFYLCAWSVRRDSGNTIYFGEGSWLTVV.